The clone carrying this TCR beta chain was recorded a few times. The antigen remains unidentified. Combining a sample-barcoded 5' primer with a J-beta primer mix, a second PCR ran for roughly 6 to 12 cycles. TCRdb re-analysed the 5' RACE reads in MiXCR, keeping a single row per CDR3 protein. The table has 1.5 million to 2 million distinct CDR3 sequences, about 49% seen once; the top ten hold approximately 2.1%. This sample was included in a study of blood T cells in healthy people across ages. Looking at the study overall: The capture of about one barcoded beta molecule per two T cells was achieved by template switching.

V trimming: 6 bases; J trimming: 0 bases; junction bases outside the gene matches: 6. Germline values: CDR1 MNHNS, CDR2 SASEGT. The CDR3 runs 17 residues. Findings and limits, study-wide: Across samples, TCR beta diversity tracked strongly with naive T cell percentage.

The specimen was blood. The chain joins TRBV6-1 to TRBJ2-5; 14 nucleotides agree with TRBD2. The receptor comes from a woman aged 40 to 50 in good health. The CDR3 here is CASRPGLAGGNQETQYF. The CDR3 DNA follows: TGTGCCAGCAGACCCGGACTAGCGGGGGGTAACCAAGAGACCCAGTACTTC.